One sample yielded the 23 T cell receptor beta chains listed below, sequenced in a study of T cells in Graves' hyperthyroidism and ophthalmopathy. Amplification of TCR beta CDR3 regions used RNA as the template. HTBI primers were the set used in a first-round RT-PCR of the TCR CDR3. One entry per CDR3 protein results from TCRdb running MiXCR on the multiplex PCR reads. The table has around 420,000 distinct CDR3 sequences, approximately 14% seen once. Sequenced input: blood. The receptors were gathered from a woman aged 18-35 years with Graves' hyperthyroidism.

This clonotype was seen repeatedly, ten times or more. CDR3 sequence reads: CASSPTSGGTDTQYF. The CDR3 coding sequence is TGTGCCAGCAGCCCTACTAGCGGGGGGACAGATACGCAGTATTTT. This chain joins TRBV6-2 or TRBV6-3 and TRBJ2-3, with 12 bases identical to TRBD2. Germline V gene sequence: CDR1 MNHEY, CDR2 SVGEGT. This CDR3 comprises 15 residues. Losses at the gene ends were 6 bases for V and 3 bases for J; bases not matched to a gene: 4.

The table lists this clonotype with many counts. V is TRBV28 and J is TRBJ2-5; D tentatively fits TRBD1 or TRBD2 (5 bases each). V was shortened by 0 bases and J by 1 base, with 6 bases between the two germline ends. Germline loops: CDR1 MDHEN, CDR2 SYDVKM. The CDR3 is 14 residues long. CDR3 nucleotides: TGTGCCAGCAGTTTATGGGGGGTCCAAGAGACCCAGTACTTC. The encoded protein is CASSLWGVQETQYF. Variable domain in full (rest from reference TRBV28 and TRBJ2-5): DVKVTQSSRYLVKRTGEKVFLECVQDMDHENMFWYRQDPGLGLRLIYFSYDVKMKEKGDIPEGYSVSREKKERFSLILESASTNQTSMYLCASSLWGVQETQYFGPGTRLLVL.

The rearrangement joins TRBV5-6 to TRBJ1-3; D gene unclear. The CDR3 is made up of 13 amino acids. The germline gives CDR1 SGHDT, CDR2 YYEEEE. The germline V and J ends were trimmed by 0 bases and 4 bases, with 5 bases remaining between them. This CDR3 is CASSLGGGNTIYF. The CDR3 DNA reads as TGTGCCAGCAGCTTGGGGGGAGGAAACACCATATATTTT.

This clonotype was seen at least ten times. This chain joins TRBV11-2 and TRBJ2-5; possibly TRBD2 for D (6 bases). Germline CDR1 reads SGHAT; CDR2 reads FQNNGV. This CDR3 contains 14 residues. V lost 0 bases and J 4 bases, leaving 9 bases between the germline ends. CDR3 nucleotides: TGTGCCAGCAGCTTAGACGCCGGGGGAGAGACCCAGTACTTC. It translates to CASSLDAGGETQYF.

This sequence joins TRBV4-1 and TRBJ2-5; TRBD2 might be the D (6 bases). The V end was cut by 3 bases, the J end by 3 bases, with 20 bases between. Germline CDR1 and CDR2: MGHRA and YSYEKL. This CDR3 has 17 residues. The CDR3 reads CASSQGLLTGIKETQYF. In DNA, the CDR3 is TGCGCCAGCAGCCAGGGACTCCTAACAGGAATTAAAGAGACCCAGTACTTC.

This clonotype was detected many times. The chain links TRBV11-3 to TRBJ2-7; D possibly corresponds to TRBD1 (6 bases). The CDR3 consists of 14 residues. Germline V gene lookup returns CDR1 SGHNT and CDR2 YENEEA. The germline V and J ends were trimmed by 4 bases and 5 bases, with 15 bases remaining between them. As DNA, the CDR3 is TGTGCCAGCAGCTCTGGACAGTCCTGGAACGAGCAGTACTTC. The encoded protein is CASSSGQSWNEQYF.

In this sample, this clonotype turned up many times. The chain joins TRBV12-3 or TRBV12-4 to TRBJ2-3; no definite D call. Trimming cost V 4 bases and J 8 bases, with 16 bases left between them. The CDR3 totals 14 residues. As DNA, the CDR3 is TGTGCCAGCAGTTCTCCCCCAGAGGATAGTACGCAGTATTTT. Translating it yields CASSSPPEDSTQYF.

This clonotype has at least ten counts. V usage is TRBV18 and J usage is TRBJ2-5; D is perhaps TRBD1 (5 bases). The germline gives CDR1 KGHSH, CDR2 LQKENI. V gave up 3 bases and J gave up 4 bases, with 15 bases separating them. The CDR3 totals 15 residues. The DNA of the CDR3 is TGTGCCAGCTCACCTACGCTGACAGACCTAGAGACCCAGTACTTC. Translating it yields CASSPTLTDLETQYF.

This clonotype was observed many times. The CDR3 DNA reads TGCAGTGCTATTTCAGTTCGGGAAACGAACTACGAGCAGTACTTC. Amino acid sequence: CSAISVRETNYEQYF. The chain links TRBV20-1 to TRBJ2-7; possible D gene TRBD2, 5 bases. CDR1 and CDR2 (germline): DFQATT, SNEGSKA (reference sequence). V lost 4 bases, J lost 3 bases, and 19 bases lay in between. This CDR3 contains 15 residues.

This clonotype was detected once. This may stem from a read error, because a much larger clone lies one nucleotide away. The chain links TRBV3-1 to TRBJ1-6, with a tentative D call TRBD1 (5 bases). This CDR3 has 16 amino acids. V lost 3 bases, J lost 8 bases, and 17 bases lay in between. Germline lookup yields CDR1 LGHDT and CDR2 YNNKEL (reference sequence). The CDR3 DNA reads TGTGCCAGCAGCCACGAAGGGGCGGGCTACTATTCACCCCTCCACTTT. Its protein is CASSHEGAGYYSPLHF.

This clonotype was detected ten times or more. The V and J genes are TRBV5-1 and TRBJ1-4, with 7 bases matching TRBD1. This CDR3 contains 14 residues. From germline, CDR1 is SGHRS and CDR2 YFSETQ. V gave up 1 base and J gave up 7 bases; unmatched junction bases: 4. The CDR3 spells CASSLSPGGEKLFF. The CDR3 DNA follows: TGCGCCAGCAGCTTGTCGCCAGGGGGTGAAAAACTGTTTTTT. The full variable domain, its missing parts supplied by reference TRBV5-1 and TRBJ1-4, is KAGVTQTPRYLIKTRGQQVTLSCSPISGHRSVSWYQQTPGQGLQFLFEYFSETQRNKGNFPGRFSGRQFSNSRSEMNVSTLELGDSALYLCASSLSPGGEKLFFGSGTQLSVL.

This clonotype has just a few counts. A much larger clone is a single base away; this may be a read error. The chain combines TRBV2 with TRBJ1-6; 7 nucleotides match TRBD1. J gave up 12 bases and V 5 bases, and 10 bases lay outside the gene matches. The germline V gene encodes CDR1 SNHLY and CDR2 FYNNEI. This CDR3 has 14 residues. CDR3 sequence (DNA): TGTGCCAGCAGTCTCCGGGACAGCGCTTTACCCCTCCACTTT. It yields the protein CASSLRDSALPLHF.

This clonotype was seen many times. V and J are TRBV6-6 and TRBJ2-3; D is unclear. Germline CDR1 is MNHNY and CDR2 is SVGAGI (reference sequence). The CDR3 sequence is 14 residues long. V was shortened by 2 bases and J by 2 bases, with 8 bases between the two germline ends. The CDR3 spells CASSYGYHTDTQYF. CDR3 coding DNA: TGTGCCAGCAGTTACGGCTACCACACAGATACGCAGTATTTT.

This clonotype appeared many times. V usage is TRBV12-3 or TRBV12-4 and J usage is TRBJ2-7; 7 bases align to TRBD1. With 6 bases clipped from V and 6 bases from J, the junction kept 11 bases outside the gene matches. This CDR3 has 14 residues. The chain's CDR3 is CASRWGTARGEQYF. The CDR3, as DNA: TGTGCCAGCAGGTGGGGGACAGCTCGGGGCGAGCAGTACTTC.

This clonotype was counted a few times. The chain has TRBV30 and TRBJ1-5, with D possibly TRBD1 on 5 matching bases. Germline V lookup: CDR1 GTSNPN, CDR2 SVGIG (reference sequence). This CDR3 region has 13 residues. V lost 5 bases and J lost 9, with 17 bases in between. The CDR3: CAWDRGPGGPQHF. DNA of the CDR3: TGTGCCTGGGACCGAGGGCCGGGGGGGCCCCAGCATTTT.

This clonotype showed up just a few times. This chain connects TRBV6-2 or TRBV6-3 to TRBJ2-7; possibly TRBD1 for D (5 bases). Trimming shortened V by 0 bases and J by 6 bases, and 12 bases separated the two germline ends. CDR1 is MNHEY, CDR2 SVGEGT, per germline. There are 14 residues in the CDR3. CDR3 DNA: TGTGCCAGCAGTTACTCGAAAGCCCAGGGCGAGCAGTACTTC. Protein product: CASSYSKAQGEQYF.

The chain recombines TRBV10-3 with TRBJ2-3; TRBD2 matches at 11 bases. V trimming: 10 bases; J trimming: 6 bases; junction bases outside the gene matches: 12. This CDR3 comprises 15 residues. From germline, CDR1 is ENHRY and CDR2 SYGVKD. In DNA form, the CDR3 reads TGTGCCAACGGGGCTAGCGGGGGGCCTCCGGATACGCAGTATTTT. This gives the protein CANGASGGPPDTQYF.

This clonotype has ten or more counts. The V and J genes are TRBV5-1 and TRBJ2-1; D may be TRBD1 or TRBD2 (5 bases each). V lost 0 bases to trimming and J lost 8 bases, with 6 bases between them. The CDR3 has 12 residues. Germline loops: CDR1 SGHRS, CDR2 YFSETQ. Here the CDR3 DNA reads TGCGCCAGCAGCTTGGTGGGGGATGAGCAGTTCTTC. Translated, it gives CASSLVGDEQFF.

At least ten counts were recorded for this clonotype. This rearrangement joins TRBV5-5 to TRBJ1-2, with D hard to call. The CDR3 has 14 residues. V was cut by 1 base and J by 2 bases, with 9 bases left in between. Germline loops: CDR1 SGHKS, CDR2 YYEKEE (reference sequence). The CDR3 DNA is TGTGCCAGCAGCTTGCAGGCAGGAAACTATGGCTACACCTTC. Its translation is CASSLQAGNYGYTF. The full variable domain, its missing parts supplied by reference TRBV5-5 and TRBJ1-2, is DAGVTQSPTHLIKTRGQQVTLRCSPISGHKSVSWYQQVLGQGPQFIFQYYEKEERGRGNFPDRFSARQFPNYSSELNVNALLLGDSALYLCASSLQAGNYGYTFGSGTRLTVV.

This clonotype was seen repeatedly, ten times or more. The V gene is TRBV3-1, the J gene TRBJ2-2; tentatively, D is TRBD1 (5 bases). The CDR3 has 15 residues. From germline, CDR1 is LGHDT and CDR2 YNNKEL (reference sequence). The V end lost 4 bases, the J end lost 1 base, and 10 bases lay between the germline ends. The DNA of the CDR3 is TGTGCCAGCAGCCCCCAGGGATTGAACACCGGGGAGCTGTTTTTT. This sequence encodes CASSPQGLNTGELFF.

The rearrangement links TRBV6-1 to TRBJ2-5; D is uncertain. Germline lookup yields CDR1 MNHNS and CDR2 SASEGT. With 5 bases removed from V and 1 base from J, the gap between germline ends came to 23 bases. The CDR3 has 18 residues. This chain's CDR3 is CASSPWPKLGRLQETQYF. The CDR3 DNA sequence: TGTGCCAGCAGTCCCTGGCCAAAGCTGGGTCGACTCCAAGAGACCCAGTACTTC.

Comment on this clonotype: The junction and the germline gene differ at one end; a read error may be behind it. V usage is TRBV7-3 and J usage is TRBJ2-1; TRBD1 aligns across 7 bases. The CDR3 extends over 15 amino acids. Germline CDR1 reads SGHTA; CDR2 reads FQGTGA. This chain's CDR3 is CANSLGGSSYNEQFF. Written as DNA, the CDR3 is TGTGCCAACAGCCTAGGGGGCAGCTCCTACAATGAGCAGTTCTTC.

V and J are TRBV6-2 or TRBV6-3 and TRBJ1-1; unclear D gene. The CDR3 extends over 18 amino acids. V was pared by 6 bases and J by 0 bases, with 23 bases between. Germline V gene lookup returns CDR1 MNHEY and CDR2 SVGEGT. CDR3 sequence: CASRPPPGDGRVNTEAFF. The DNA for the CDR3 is TGTGCCAGCAGACCCCCACCTGGCGACGGACGGGTGAACACTGAAGCTTTCTTT.